This TCR beta chain was captured in a study of T cells in Graves' hyperthyroidism and ophthalmopathy. The germline CDR1 and CDR2 sequences are MNHEY and SVGEGT. The CDR3 length is 15 residues. V lost 0 bases to trimming and J lost 4 bases, with 12 bases between them. The sample holds many counts of this clonotype. The target antigen is unknown. Clinical symptoms, serum thyroxine and TRAb, thyroid ultrasound and orbital computed tomography were used for the diagnoses. Findings and caveats of the study: Researchers found most expanded thyroid clonotypes above 0.001 in blood as well. Ophthalmopathy onset followed model prediction by a median roughly six months.

Amplified TCR beta CDR3 regions derived from RNA transcripts. A first-round RT-PCR of the TCR CDR3 used the HTBI primer set. From the multiplex PCR reads, TCRdb called clonotypes with MiXCR, one entry per CDR3 protein. The sample holds roughly 500,000 distinct CDR3 sequences; about 24% are singletons and the top ten take about 10%. The receptor was isolated from a young woman with Graves' ophthalmopathy. The rearrangement links TRBV6-2 or TRBV6-3 to TRBJ1-2, with a possible D match to TRBD1 (5 bases). Material for sequencing was blood. The CDR3 sequence: CASSYSGTDIYGYTF. Here the CDR3 DNA reads TGTGCCAGCAGTTACTCCGGCACGGACATCTATGGCTACACCTTC.